Included here is one T cell receptor (beta chain) sequence, with context. What it binds is not known. These data come from a study of cytomegalovirus exposure and HLA in healthy donors. Broader study findings: Many donors shared some public TCRs, even though most TCR sequences were rare. A previous analysis found most TCR beta V segments productive roughly 90% or roughly 30% of the time.

The germline V gene encodes CDR1 SGHTA and CDR2 FQGNSA. The CDR3 sequence is 16 residues long. Trimming removed 0 bases from V and 0 bases from J; junction bases left unmatched: 4. A multiplex PCR was run with 60 Vbeta primers and 13 Jbeta primers. As handled by the study authors: Unique TCR beta chains numbered approximately 80 million in a later analysis, with 10 million to 14 million shared. The assay was immunoSEQ multiplex PCR, and TCRdb's table has in-frame clones only and misses some. That table is the source of V, J and clone size, and D and trimming were worked out from the DNA. The sample table sets out 130,000 or so clones.

The sample taken for sequencing was PBMCs. The chain has TRBV7-2 and TRBJ2-5, with 7 bases aligning to TRBD2. This receptor was obtained from a woman aged 40-49 years in good health and CMV-seronegative. The DNA for the CDR3 is TGTGCCAGCAGCTTAGCCAGCGGGGTGTACCAAGAGACCCAGTACTTC. It specifies CASSLASGVYQETQYF.